This entry features one T cell receptor (beta chain) sequence. This clonotype was seen only a few times. Its antigen remains unidentified. Per-nucleotide qualities are absent, and no much larger clonotype sits a single base away. Spanning cysteine to phenylalanine, the CDR3 consists of 14 amino acids. CDR3 DNA only is kept here, 42 bases in frame from base 1. CDR1 SGHTA and CDR2 FQGTGA were looked up in the germline V gene. V trim: 2 bases; J trim: 9 bases; unmatched bases: 5. TCRdb lists the instrument as Illumina NovaSeq 6000. cDNA libraries for TCRalpha and TCRbeta were prepared by 5'RACE using constant-segment primers, with sample barcodes and unique molecular identifiers added. RNA was extracted from every sample with Trizol reagent. Libraries were amplified in two PCR steps, with a second sample barcode and Illumina TruSeq adapters added in the second step. Sequencing of libraries was performed on an Illumina NovaSeq with 2 x 150 bp paired-end reads. Turning to the authors' computational methods: Reads were demultiplexed and collapsed into UMI-guided consensus sequences with migec v1.2.7. With mixcr v2.1.11, UMI consensuses were aligned to TRA and TRB V and J templates and assembled into clonotypes. Clonotypes were classified as expanded or contracted when called significant by both edgeR and NoisET, with noise models trained on biological replicates. For edgeR calls, the thresholds were a false discovery rate-adjusted p below 0.01 and a log2 fold-change of 1. As an exploratory analysis of dynamics, max-normalized trajectories of the 1000 most abundant clonotypes were examined by PCA with hierarchical clustering. Each responding clone was given a CD4 or CD8 phenotype based on the CD4+ and CD8+ repertoires, which had been sequenced separately. Starting from the raw public reads, TCRdb applied fastp trimming at Q25, assembled clones with MiXCR and retained in-frame beta chains. CDR3 protein duplicates are merged, each entry listing the most common genes and DNA. TCRdb's processing, not the study's, gives the V and J calls here. This sample lists approximately 180,000 distinct CDR3 sequences; about a sixth were detected once. The ten most abundant clones make up about 2% of the sample.

The source of the sample is a study of T-cell memory formation after mild COVID-19 (dated by TCRdb to the early 2020s). For context, the study as a whole: Most TCR sequence clusters were specific to one of the two donors. The cohort was made up of two young adult volunteers, one female and one male, who were previously healthy. In a couple of donors, T-cell clones that expanded and contracted after mild COVID-19 were tracked by sequencing TCRalpha and TCRbeta repertoires over time.

On the study overall, not on this receptor specifically: The second-wave clones that peaked on day 37 were not confirmed to be SARS-CoV-2 specific. Contracting CD4+ clones were found mainly in CM and EM memory subsets, while CD8+ clones were enriched in EMRA. Clones contracting from day 15 to 85 had balanced CD4/CD8 phenotypes, while a second wave expanding from day 15 to 37 was biased towards CD4+. Only two mild cases were covered in the study, and larger cohorts including severe cases with pre-infection samples were considered necessary. Some responding clones were detected in pre-infection memory, suggesting pre-existing cross-reactive memory T cells joined the SARS-CoV-2 response.

PBMCs were isolated by Ficoll-Paque density gradient centrifugation. The receptor was isolated from an adult woman who had mild COVID-19 (a few samples of this study predate the infection). The sample titles of this study are shuffled in the database, so cell type and time point are left out; the donor was told from shared clones. The receptor chain draws on TRBV7-3 and TRBJ2-1, with 9 bases in between that match TRBD2. Material for sequencing was PBMCs or a T cell subset sorted from them (not recorded which). The CDR3: CASSLGGGASEQFF. The DNA sequence is as follows: TGTGCCAGCAGCTTAGGCGGGGGGGCTTCTGAGCAGTTCTTC.